Below are 26 T cell receptor beta chains sequenced from a single sample in a study of graft-versus-host responses after intestinal transplantation. Clones were read by immunoSEQ multiplex PCR, and TCRdb kept only the in-frame ones, dropping some. The sample includes 15,000 to 20,000 clones, under 45% of them seen just once. Plating combined about 200,000 CFSE-labeled responder cells with about 200,000 irradiated, violet-dye-labeled stimulator cells. The sample here was alloreactive CD8+ T cells from a mixed lymphocyte reaction culture, taken before intestinal transplant. Subset: CFSE-low proliferating T cells sorted from roughly six-day pre-transplant mixed lymphocyte reaction (GvH or HvG direction). The receptors come from a human patient who received an intestinal transplant.

The J gene is TRBJ1-3, the V gene TRBV18; the D is unclear. The CDR3 length is 14 residues. Germline V CDR1 and CDR2: KGHSH, LQKENI. The ends were cut back, 3 bases at V and 0 bases at J, with 6 bases in the middle. The CDR3 nucleotides are TGTGCCAGCTCACCTCGGATCTCTGGAAACACCATATATTTT. Protein: CASSPRISGNTIYF.

By its share, this clone is medium-sized. The chain recombines TRBV7-8 with TRBJ2-7; unclear D gene. Germline V gives CDR1 SGHVS, CDR2 FQNEAQ. The length of the CDR3 is 14 residues. The germline V and J ends were trimmed by 2 bases and 0 bases, with 8 bases remaining between them. CDR3 nucleotide sequence: TGTGCCAGCAGCTTAACTGGAAACTCCTACGAGCAGTACTTC. Its translation: CASSLTGNSYEQYF.

This clone has only a few counts. The chain combines TRBV2 with TRBJ2-7; either TRBD1 or TRBD2 may fit D (7 bases each). The germline CDR1 and CDR2 sequences are SNHLY and FYNNEI. The CDR3 contains 15 residues. Trimming removed 4 bases at V and 3 bases at J, with 16 bases between. The CDR3 DNA reads TGTGCCAGCAGTGGGGGGAGGGGGCGGATCTACGAGCAGTACTTC. It specifies CASSGGRGRIYEQYF.

The chain has TRBV10-3 and TRBJ1-2, with 8 nucleotides matching TRBD1. CDR3 length: 16 residues. Germline CDR1 ENHRY, CDR2 SYGVKD. J lost 2 bases, V lost 0 bases, and 5 bases had no gene match. The CDR3 DNA reads TGTGCCATCAGTGAGTCCGCCGGGACAGGCAACTATGGCTACACCTTC. This codes for CAISESAGTGNYGYTF.

The J gene is TRBJ2-7, the V gene TRBV7-9, with a weak D call TRBD1 (5 bases). Germline V lookup: CDR1 SEHNR, CDR2 FQNEAQ (reference sequence). CDR3 length equals 12 residues. The V and J ends lost 2 bases and 7 bases respectively, with 9 bases between them. DNA of the CDR3: TGTGCCAGCAGCTTATCCGACAGAGAGCAGTACTTC. Its protein is CASSLSDREQYF.

This clone was picked up a small number of times. This chain links TRBV7-7 with TRBJ1-1; no firm D call. Deletions cut 2 bases from V and 1 base from J, with 5 bases between. CDR1 SSHAT and CDR2 FNYEAQ come from the germline V gene (reference sequence). The CDR3 loop spans 13 amino acids. In nucleotides, the CDR3 is TGTGCCAGCAGCTTAACCGGGAACACTGAAGCTTTCTTT. Translated, it gives CASSLTGNTEAFF.

V is TRBV4-1 and J is TRBJ1-1, with D unclear. CDR3 size: 15 residues. Germline loops: CDR1 MGHRA, CDR2 YSYEKL. Trimming cost V 1 base and J 3 bases, with 12 bases left between them. Here the CDR3 reads CASSQARSLDTEAFF. CDR3 in DNA: TGCGCCAGCAGCCAAGCACGTAGTCTAGACACTGAAGCTTTCTTT.

This clone was counted only a few times. This chain connects TRBV9 to TRBJ1-6; D is unresolved. The CDR3 totals 16 residues. The V gene's germline CDR1 is SGDLS and CDR2 YYNGEE. V dropped 0 bases and J dropped 14 bases, with 21 bases sitting between them. The CDR3 coding sequence is TGTGCCAGCAGCGTAGAGGCAAATCGGCACTTCGGTACCCTCCACTTT. Protein: CASSVEANRHFGTLHF.

The chain recombines TRBV4-1 with TRBJ2-5; no reliable D call. The germline gives CDR1 MGHRA, CDR2 YSYEKL. The V gene lost 3 bases and the J gene lost 5 bases, with 10 bases spanning the gap. CDR3 size: 13 residues. The CDR3 DNA follows: TGCGCCAGCAGCCATCTAGTCACCGAGACCCAGTACTTC. Protein: CASSHLVTETQYF.

In its sample, this clone is medium-sized. The J gene is TRBJ1-4, the V gene TRBV27, with D unclear. Germline V gene sequence: CDR1 MNHEY, CDR2 SMNVEV (reference sequence). The CDR3 extends over 14 amino acids. The V end was cut by 8 bases, the J end by 6 bases, with 16 bases between. CDR3 residues: CASRRAPSYEKLFF. The CDR3 DNA follows: TGTGCCAGCCGACGCGCGCCCTCTTATGAAAAACTGTTTTTT.

Sample share makes this clone medium-sized. V and J are TRBV2 and TRBJ2-7, with 9 bases identical to TRBD1. The CDR3 is 14 residues long. Germline assignment: CDR1 SNHLY and CDR2 FYNNEI. V lost 1 base to trimming and J lost 4 bases; unmatched junction nucleotides: 2. The CDR3 region is CASSEGGQGYEQYF. In nucleotides, the CDR3 is TGTGCCAGCAGTGAAGGGGGACAGGGATACGAGCAGTACTTC.

V gene TRBV27 combines with J gene TRBJ2-3; D may be TRBD2 (6 bases). The CDR3 runs to 16 residues. Germline V gene sequence: CDR1 MNHEY, CDR2 SMNVEV (reference sequence). The germline V and J ends were trimmed by 0 bases and 1 base, with 11 bases remaining between them. The CDR3 here is CASSLSPGAGTDTQYF. CDR3 bases: TGTGCCAGCAGTTTATCTCCGGGAGCCGGCACAGATACGCAGTATTTT.

Comments on this clone: A read error may produce the germline difference seen at one junction end. The chain carries TRBV2 and TRBJ2-1, with TRBD2 as a possible D gene (6 bases). This CDR3 region has 15 residues. CDR1 is SNHLY and CDR2 is FYNNEI in the germline V gene. This chain's CDR3 is CASRPGETLYSEQFF. The CDR3 nucleotides are TGTGCCAGCAGGCCGGGAGAGACGCTTTACAGTGAGCAGTTCTTC.

This chain joins TRBV27 and TRBJ1-4; D is possibly TRBD1 (5 bases). This CDR3 region has 16 residues. Per germline, CDR1 MNHEY and CDR2 SMNVEV (reference sequence). Trimming shortened V by 5 bases and J by 3 bases, and 16 bases separated the two germline ends. The CDR3 region has the DNA TGTGCCAGCAGTATCGGGACGGATTTATCTAATGAAAAACTGTTTTTT. This sequence encodes CASSIGTDLSNEKLFF.

As concerns this clone: With a much larger clone just one base away, this may be a read error. The chain joins TRBV6-5 to TRBJ2-2, with D uncertain. The V gene's germline CDR1 is MNHEY and CDR2 SVGAGI. Trimming cost V 2 bases and J 2 bases, with 6 bases left between them. The CDR3 runs to 14 residues. CDR3 sequence reads: CASSYTVNTGELFF. CDR3 DNA: TGTGCCAGCAGTTACACAGTAAACACCGGGGAGCTGTTTTTT.

This clone was counted between two and nine times. A read error may produce the germline difference seen at one junction end. The chain couples TRBV9 to TRBJ1-5, with D possibly matching TRBD1 (5 bases). Germline V gene sequence: CDR1 SGDLS, CDR2 YYNGEE. The CDR3 covers 13 residues. The CDR3 spells CARSGGGRQPQHF. The CDR3 nucleotides read TGTGCCCGCAGCGGGGGGGGTAGGCAGCCCCAGCATTTT.

The chain joins TRBV18 to TRBJ2-1; D unclear. Germline V gene lookup returns CDR1 KGHSH and CDR2 LQKENI. V was shortened by 3 bases and J by 6 bases, with 3 bases between the two germline ends. The CDR3 covers 11 residues. CDR3 sequence reads: CASSPGNEQFF. The DNA for the CDR3 is TGTGCCAGCTCACCGGGCAATGAGCAGTTCTTC.

This clone is labeled as medium-sized. The rearrangement links TRBV4-1 to TRBJ1-2; D perhaps matches TRBD1 (6 bases). The CDR3 covers 14 residues. Germline-derived CDR1 and CDR2 are MGHRA and YSYEKL. Trimming took off 0 bases at V and 2 bases at J, with 7 bases between the two ends. The CDR3 protein is CASSQEGQNYGYTF. The CDR3 region has the DNA TGCGCCAGCAGCCAAGAAGGACAGAACTATGGCTACACCTTC.

This clone was counted only a few times. The chain uses TRBV6-5 and TRBJ1-2; 8 bases map to TRBD1. The CDR3 contains 13 residues. CDR1 MNHEY and CDR2 SVGAGI come from the germline V gene. The ends lost 9 bases at V and 1 base at J; junction bases unmatched: 4. In DNA form, the CDR3 reads TGTGCCAGTGGGACAGGTGATAACTATGGCTACACCTTC. Translating it yields CASGTGDNYGYTF.

This clone was detected only a few times. The chain recombines TRBV4-1 with TRBJ1-2; maybe TRBD1 (6 bases). Germline CDR1 reads MGHRA; CDR2 reads YSYEKL. V dropped 0 bases and J dropped 4 bases, with 12 bases sitting between them. The CDR3 covers 15 residues. CDR3 sequence: CASSQEGGIGYGYTF. The DNA of the CDR3 is TGCGCCAGCAGCCAAGAAGGGGGGATCGGCTATGGCTACACCTTC.

The chain employs TRBV5-1 and TRBJ2-7, with a possible D match to TRBD1 (6 bases). V was pared by 7 bases and J by 4 bases, with 24 bases between. CDR1 is SGHRS and CDR2 is YFSETQ in the germline V gene. The CDR3 sequence is 16 residues long. For the CDR3, the DNA is TGCGCCAGCCGTGAGAGGGTCGGACAGCTGAGGTACGAGCAGTACTTC. This sequence encodes CASRERVGQLRYEQYF.

This clone was detected a few times. At the DNA level, this CDR3 is encoded by other sequences in the same sample as well. The chain combines TRBV19 with TRBJ2-1; a weak D match, TRBD2 (5 bases). Germline CDR1 is LNHDA and CDR2 is SQIVND (reference sequence). CDR3 length: 15 residues. Between the trimmed V and J ends, which lost 3 bases and 1 base, there was a span of 10 bases. CDR3 in amino acids: CASSIVPGSYNEQFF. CDR3 DNA sequence: TGTGCCAGTAGTATCGTCCCGGGATCCTACAATGAGCAGTTCTTC.

V gene TRBV7-9 combines with J gene TRBJ2-3, with D unresolved. The germline V gene encodes CDR1 SEHNR and CDR2 FQNEAQ (reference sequence). The CDR3 sequence is 14 residues long. Trimming removed 2 bases at V and 0 bases at J, with 6 bases between. The CDR3 bases are TGTGCCAGCAGCTTACCCCTGAGCACAGATACGCAGTATTTT. Translating gives CASSLPLSTDTQYF.

This chain connects TRBV6-5 to TRBJ2-5; a weak D match, TRBD1 (7 bases). V was cut by 5 bases and J by 5 bases, with 12 bases left in between. CDR1 is MNHEY, CDR2 SVGAGI, per germline. This CDR3 is built from 13 residues. The CDR3, as DNA: TGTGCCAGCAGTCCAGGGGGGAGGGAGACCCAGTACTTC. Translation: CASSPGGRETQYF.

This clone was seen just once. V is TRBV7-3 and J is TRBJ1-6, with no clear D. V was clipped by 4 bases and J by 13 bases, with 8 bases between them. Germline V gene lookup returns CDR1 SGHTA and CDR2 FQGTGA. The CDR3 sequence is 11 residues long. CDR3 sequence reads: CASSSLTPLHF. CDR3 DNA: TGTGCCAGCAGCTCCTTGACCCCCCTCCACTTT.

V gene TRBV28 combines with J gene TRBJ2-7; D is unclear. CDR1 is MDHEN and CDR2 is SYDVKM in the germline V gene. The CDR3 consists of 11 residues. V lost 2 bases, J lost 3 bases, and 2 bases lay in between. The CDR3, as DNA: TGTGCCAGCAGTTTAATCTACGAGCAGTACTTC. Its protein product is CASSLIYEQYF. The whole variable domain, filled in from reference TRBV28 and TRBJ2-7, reads DVKVTQSSRYLVKRTGEKVFLECVQDMDHENMFWYRQDPGLGLRLIYFSYDVKMKEKGDIPEGYSVSREKKERFSLILESASTNQTSMYLCASSLIYEQYFGPGTRLTVT.